The present T cell receptor beta chain was sequenced within a study of shared clonotypes between healthy human individuals. General study findings and limits: Among several donors, about 4.6% of naive CD4 clonotypes were found in common.

Template for every sorted-subset replicate PCR totaled roughly 200 ng DNA, 25,000 to 30,000 T cell genomes. The method was immunoSEQ multiplex PCR; TCRdb's version includes in-frame clones alone and lacks a portion of them. The table lists approximately 2.5 million clones, roughly 93% of them singletons, with 0.35% to 0.45% in the top ten. Note on this clone: Its antigen remains unknown.

This CDR3 comprises 14 residues. With 7 bases removed from V and 6 bases from J, the gap between germline ends came to 16 bases. Germline V gives CDR1 LNHDA, CDR2 SQIVND (reference sequence). The sample was naive CD4+ T cells from PBMCs. The sample's subset: CD45RA+ positively selected. The chain links TRBV19 to TRBJ1-5; D is perhaps TRBD1 (5 bases). This sequence originates from a man aged 18 to 30 in good health. Some clones in this sample may be carry-over from other donors' samples. CDR3 sequence: CASTNPGGSQPQHF. CDR3 nucleotide sequence: TGTGCCAGTACAAATCCCGGGGGGAGTCAGCCCCAGCATTTT. Filled out from reference TRBV19 and TRBJ1-5, the complete variable domain reads DGGITQSPKYLFRKEGQNVTLSCEQNLNHDAMYWYRQDPGQGLRLIYYSQIVNDFQKGDIAEGYSVSREKKESFPLTVTSAQKNPTAFYLCASTNPGGSQPQHFGDGTRLSIL.